This T cell receptor (beta chain) was identified in a study of post-analysis software for immune sequencing data. TCR beta cDNA libraries had unique molecular identifiers. TCRdb independently ran MiXCR on the PCR reads; one entry per CDR3 protein. The table lists 700,000 to 900,000 distinct CDR3 sequences, roughly 46% of them singletons. Study-level findings and limits: Relative to controls, patients had five TRBV segments at higher frequency, with TRBV5-6, TRBV5-1 and TRBV20-1 among these. When the samples were clustered directly with F measure, those that had been prepared in the same batch showed strong co-clustering.

CDR3 size: 15 residues. J lost 1 base, V lost 6 bases, and 6 bases had no gene match. Germline CDR1 reads ENHRY; CDR2 reads SYGVKD. Regarding this clonotype: Its antigen is unidentified.

The receptor's source is a girl under 18 with multiple sclerosis. What was sequenced was blood. The chain recombines TRBV10-3 with TRBJ2-7, with 10 bases fitting TRBD2. CDR3 DNA: TGTGCCATCAGCAACGGACTAGCGGCTTCCTACGAGCAGTACTTC. Protein: CAISNGLAASYEQYF.